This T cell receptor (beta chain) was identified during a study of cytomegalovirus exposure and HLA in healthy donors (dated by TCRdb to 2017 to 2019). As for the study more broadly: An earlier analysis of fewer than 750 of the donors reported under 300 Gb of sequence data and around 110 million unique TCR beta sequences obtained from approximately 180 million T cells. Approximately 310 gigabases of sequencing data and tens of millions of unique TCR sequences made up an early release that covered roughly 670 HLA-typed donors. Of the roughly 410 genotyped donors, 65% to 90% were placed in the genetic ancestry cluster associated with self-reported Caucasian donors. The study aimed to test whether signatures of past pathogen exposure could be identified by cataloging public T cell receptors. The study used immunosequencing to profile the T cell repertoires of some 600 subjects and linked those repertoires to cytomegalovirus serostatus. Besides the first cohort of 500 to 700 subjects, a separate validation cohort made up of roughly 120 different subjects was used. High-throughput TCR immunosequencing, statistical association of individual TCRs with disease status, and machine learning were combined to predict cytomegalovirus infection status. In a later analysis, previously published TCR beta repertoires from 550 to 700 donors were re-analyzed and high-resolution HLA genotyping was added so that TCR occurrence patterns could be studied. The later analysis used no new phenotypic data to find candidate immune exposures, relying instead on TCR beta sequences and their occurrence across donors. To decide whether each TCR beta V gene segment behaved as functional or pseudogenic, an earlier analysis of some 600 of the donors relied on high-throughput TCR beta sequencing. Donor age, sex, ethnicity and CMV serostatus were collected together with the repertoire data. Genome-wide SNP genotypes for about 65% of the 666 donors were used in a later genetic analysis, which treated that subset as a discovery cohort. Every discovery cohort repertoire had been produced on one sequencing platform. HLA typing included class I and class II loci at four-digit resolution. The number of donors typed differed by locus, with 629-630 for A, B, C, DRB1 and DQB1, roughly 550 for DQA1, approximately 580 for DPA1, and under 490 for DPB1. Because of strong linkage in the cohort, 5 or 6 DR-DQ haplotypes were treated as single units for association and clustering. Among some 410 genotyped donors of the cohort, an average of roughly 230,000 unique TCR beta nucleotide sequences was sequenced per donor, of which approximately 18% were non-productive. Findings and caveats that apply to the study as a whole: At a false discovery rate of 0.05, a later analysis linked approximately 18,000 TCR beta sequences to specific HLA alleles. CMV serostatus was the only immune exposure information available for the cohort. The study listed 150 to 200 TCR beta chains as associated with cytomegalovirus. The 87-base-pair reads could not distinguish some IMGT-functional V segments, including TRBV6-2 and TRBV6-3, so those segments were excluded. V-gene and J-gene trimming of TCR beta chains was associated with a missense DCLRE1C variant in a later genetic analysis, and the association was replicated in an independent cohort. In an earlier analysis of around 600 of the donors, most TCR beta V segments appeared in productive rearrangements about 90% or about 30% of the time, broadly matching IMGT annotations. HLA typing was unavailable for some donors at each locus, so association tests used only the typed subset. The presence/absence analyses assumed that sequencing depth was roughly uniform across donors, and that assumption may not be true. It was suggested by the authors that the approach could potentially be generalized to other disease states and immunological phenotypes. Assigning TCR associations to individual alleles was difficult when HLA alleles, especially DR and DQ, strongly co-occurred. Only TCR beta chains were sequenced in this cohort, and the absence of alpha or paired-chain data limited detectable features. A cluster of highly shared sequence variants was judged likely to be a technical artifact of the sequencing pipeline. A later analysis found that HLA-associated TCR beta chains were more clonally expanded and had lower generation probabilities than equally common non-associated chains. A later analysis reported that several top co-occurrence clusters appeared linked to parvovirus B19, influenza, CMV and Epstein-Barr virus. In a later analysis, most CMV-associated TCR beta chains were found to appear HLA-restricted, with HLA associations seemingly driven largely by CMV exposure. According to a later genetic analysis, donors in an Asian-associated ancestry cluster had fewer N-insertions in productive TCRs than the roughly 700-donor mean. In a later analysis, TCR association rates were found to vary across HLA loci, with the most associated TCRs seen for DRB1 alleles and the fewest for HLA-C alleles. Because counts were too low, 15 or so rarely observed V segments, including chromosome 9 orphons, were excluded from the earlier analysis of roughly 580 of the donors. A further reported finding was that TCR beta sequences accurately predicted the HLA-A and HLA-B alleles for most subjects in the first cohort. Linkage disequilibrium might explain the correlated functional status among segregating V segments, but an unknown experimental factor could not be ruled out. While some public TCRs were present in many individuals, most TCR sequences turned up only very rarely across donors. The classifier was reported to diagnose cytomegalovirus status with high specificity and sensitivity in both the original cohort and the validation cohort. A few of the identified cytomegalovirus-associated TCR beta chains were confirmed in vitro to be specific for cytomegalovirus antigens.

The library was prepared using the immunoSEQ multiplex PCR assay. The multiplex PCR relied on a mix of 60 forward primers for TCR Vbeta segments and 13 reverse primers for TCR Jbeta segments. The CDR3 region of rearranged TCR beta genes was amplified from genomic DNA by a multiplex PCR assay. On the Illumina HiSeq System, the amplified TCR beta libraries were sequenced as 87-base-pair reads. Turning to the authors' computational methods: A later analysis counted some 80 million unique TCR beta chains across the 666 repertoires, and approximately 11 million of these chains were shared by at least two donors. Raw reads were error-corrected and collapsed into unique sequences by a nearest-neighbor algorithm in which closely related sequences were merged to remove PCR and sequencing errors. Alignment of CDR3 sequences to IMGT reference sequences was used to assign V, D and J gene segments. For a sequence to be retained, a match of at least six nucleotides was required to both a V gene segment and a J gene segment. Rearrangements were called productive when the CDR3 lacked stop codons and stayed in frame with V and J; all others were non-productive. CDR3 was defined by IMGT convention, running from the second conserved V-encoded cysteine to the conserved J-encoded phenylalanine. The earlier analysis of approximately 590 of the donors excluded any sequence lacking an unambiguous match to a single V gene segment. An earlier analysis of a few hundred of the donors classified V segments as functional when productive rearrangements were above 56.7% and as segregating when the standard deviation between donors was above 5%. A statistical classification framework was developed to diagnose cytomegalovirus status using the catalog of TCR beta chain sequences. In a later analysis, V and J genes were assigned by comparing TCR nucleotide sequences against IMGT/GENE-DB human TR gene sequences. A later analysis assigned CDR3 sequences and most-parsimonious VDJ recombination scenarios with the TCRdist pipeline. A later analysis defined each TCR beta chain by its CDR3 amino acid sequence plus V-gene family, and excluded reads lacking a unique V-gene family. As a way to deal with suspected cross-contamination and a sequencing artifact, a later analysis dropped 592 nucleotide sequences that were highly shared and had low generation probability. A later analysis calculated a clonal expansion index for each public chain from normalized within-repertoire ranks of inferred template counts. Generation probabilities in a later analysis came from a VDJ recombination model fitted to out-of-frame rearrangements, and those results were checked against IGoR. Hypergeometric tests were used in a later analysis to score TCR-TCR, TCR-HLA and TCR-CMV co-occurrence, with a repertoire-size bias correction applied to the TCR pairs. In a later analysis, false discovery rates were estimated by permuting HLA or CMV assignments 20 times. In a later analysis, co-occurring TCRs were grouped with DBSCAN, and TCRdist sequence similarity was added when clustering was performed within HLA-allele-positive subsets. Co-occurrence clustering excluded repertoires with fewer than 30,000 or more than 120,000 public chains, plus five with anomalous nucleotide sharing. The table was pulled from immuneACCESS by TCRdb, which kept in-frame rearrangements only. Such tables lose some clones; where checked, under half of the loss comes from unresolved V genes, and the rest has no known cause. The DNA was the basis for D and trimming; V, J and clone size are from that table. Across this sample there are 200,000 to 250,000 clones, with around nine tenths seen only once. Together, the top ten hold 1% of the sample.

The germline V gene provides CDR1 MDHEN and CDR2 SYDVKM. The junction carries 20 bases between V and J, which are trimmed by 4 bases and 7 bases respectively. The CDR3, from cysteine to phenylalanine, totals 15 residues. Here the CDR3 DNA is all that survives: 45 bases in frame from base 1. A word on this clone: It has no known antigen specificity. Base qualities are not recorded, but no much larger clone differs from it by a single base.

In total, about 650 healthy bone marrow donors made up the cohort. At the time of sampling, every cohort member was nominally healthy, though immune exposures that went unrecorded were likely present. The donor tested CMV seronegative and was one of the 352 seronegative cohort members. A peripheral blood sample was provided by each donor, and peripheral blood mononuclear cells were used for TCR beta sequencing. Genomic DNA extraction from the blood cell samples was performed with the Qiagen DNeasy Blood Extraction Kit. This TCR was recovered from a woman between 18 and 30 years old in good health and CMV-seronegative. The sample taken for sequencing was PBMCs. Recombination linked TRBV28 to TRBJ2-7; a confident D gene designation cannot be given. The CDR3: CASSSVHGPFYEQYF. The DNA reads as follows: TGTGCCAGCAGTTCTGTGCATGGTCCGTTCTATGAGCAGTACTTC.